The following is a T cell receptor beta chain sequence with its context. Its antigen specificity is not known. The sample holds no much larger clone one base away, and base qualities are not on file. This entry is derived from a study of shared clonotypes between healthy human individuals (dated by TCRdb to about 2020). Background on the whole study: The cohort comprised two women and a few men aged 18 to 49 years. Different laboratories and diverse techniques were used to prepare libraries and sequence TCR repertoires, to increase sequencing depth and limit assay-specific biases. Blood TCR repertoires of a handful of healthy adults were deeply sequenced to estimate repertoire size and the extent of clonotype sharing between individuals. Each donor's leukapheresis produced roughly between roughly 0.94 and 9.5 billion PBMCs.

Using the deep immunoSEQ assay, multiplex PCR amplified TCR CDR3 regions from genomic DNA. Extracted genomic DNA from each cell subset was distributed evenly across all wells of several immunoSEQ 96-well plates, and each plate was treated as a replicate. Each replicate PCR for unsorted PBMC received roughly 300 ng genomic DNA, equal to about 30,000 T cell genomes. Unsorted PBMC genomic DNA was sequenced across ten immunoSEQ deep assay plates. Purified libraries were measured with a Qubit 3.0 fluorometer, size-checked on a Bioanalyzer 2100, and measured again with the KAPA Library Quantification kit. Every immunoSEQ 96-well plate was sequenced on a dedicated single-read 150-cycle Illumina NextSeq 550 flow cell. From the authors' description of their analysis: Because the immunoSEQ output included only junctional sequences and no quality scores, the filtering could not be the same as the filtering used for full-length reads. Sequences were annotated with PyIR, a Python wrapper for IgBLAST v1.9, and V/J genes and CDR3 were assigned using IMGT germline references. Any read was removed if the V/J assignment was weak (E-value above 1e-6), the CDR3 was missing, or the read contained stop codons, out-of-frame junctions, or ambiguous translated residues. V3J clonotypes were defined as sequences sharing the same inferred V gene, J gene, and CDR3 amino acid sequence. To compute the percentage overlap between repertoires, the number of shared unique clonotypes was divided by the size of the smaller repertoire. Richness of each repertoire was evaluated using RTK rarefaction, the Chao1 estimator, and Recon v2.1 estimates of unobserved clonotypes. TCRdb provides this immuneACCESS table in a form limited to in-frame rearrangements. Some clones are lacking; in checked studies, under half of them reflect an unresolved V gene, and why the rest are absent is not known. That table furnishes V, J and clone size, whereas the DNA furnished D and trimming. Across this sample there are 490,000 or so clones, with approximately 80% seen only once. Jointly, the top ten make up 10% to 15% of the sample.

Healthy HIV-negative adults with no recently reported acute infections or vaccinations were included as donors. Only Caucasian adults living in Nashville, Tennessee, USA were represented among the donors. In the unsorted samples, roughly 90 million PBMCs were counted, and genomic DNA was extracted using the QIAamp DNA Blood Mini kit. After blood collection by leukapheresis, PBMCs were isolated using Ficoll-Histopaque density gradient centrifugation and then cryopreserved in the vapor phase of liquid nitrogen. For CDR1 and CDR2, the germline V gene (reference sequence) lists MNHEY and SMNVEV. The germline V and J ends show losses of 7 bases and 7 bases respectively, and no gene match explains 7 bases of the junction. Counted from cysteine to phenylalanine, this CDR3 has 14 amino acids. The CDR3 DNA has 42 bases and is translated from base 1. Overall study outcomes, separate from this receptor: Only blood was sampled, and tissue TCR repertoires likely differ from those in blood. Because the study included only a small number of donors, the genetic and exposure-history diversity represented was limited. Pairwise subsampling led to the expectation that sequencing depth would affect the degree of clonotype sharing among donors.

Source material: PBMCs. The sequence links TRBV27 to TRBJ1-4; 9 junctional bases match TRBD1. This receptor was obtained from a woman aged 40 to 49 in good health. Some clones in this sample may be carry-over from other donors' samples. In nucleotides, the sequence is TGTGCCAGCAACAAACAGGGGGCGAGTGAAAAACTGTTTTTT. The resulting protein is CASNKQGASEKLFF.